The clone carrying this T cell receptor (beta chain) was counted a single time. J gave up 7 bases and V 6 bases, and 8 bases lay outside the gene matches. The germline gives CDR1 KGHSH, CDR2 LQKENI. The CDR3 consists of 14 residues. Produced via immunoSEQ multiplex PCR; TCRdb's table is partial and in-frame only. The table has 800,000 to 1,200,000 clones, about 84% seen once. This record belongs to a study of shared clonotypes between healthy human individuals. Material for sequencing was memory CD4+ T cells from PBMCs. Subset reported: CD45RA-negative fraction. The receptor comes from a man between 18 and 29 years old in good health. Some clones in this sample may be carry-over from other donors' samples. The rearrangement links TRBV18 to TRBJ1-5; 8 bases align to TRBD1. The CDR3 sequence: CASSPDRGWQPQHF. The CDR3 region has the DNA TGTGCCAGCTCCCCTGACAGGGGTTGGCAGCCCCAGCATTTT. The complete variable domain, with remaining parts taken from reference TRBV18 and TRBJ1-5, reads NAGVMQNPRHLVRRRGQEARLRCSPMKGHSHVYWYRQLPEEGLKFMVYLQKENIIDESGMPKERFSAEFPKEGPSILRIQQVVRGDSAAYFCASSPDRGWQPQHFGDGTRLSIL.